The clone carrying this T cell receptor (beta chain) occurred many times. Its antigen is as yet unknown. These data belong to a study of T-cell memory formation after mild COVID-19. Study context: Largely, TCR clusters stayed within a single donor.

Study conclusions and caveats: Memory from before infection featured some responding clones, which suggests cross-reactive memory joined. Contracting CD8+ clones were enriched in EMRA, CD4+ mainly in CM and EM.

TCRalpha and TCRbeta libraries used 5'RACE with constant-segment primers and UMIs. Using its own MiXCR run on the 5' RACE reads, TCRdb lists one record per CDR3 protein. Among 55,000 to 80,000 distinct CDR3 sequences listed, about a tenth were seen once. V shed 5 bases and J 6 bases; nucleotides not matched to a gene: 9. The germline V gene has CDR1 SEHNR and CDR2 FQNEAQ (reference sequence). CDR3 length: 14 amino acids. The receptor comes from a man younger than 30 who had mild COVID-19 (a few samples of this study predate the infection). Cell type and time point are not known. The chain uses TRBV7-9 and TRBJ2-7, with TRBD2 matching over 8 bases. Sequences were obtained from PBMCs or a T cell subset sorted from them (not recorded which). The CDR3 nucleotides are TGTGCCAGCAGCCCCGGGGTAGCGGGGCGCGAGCAGTACTTC. Amino acids: CASSPGVAGREQYF.